The rows below give T cell receptor beta chains drawn from one sample of a study of radiotherapy plus CTLA-4 blockade in lung cancer. The table came from immunoSEQ multiplex PCR; TCRdb's copy has only in-frame clones and leaves some out. This table has 32,000 or so clones, 70% to 75% appearing once. Source: peripheral blood, taken from a patient treated with radiotherapy plus ipilimumab. These receptors all come from a human donor with non-small cell lung cancer that progressed on radiotherapy plus ipilimumab. CDR3s include the opening cysteine and the closing phenylalanine or tryptophan. Fields, in order: V gene, clone size, J gene, D gene, CDR3 DNA, CDR3 protein. A D gene is named only where the DNA matches it firmly. Rows give clone size only sometimes, using once, few, many, or a class for an expanded clone.

>TRBV7-3|.|TRBJ2-3|TRBD2
TGTGCCAGCAGCTTGGGACTAGCGGGAGATGCATATTTT
CASSLGLAGDAYF
>TRBV2|once|TRBJ2-1|.
TGTGCCAGCAGTGAGGGACTTTCGCAGTTCTTC
CASSEGLSQFF
>TRBV7-9|once|TRBJ2-3|.
TGTGCCAGCAGCTTAGCGGGGGGAGATACGCAGTATTTT
CASSLAGGDTQYF
>TRBV5-1|.|TRBJ2-5|TRBD2
TGCGCCAGCAGCCCCTTGGGGGGGGGAGAGACCCAGTACTTC
CASSPLGGGETQYF
>TRBV5-6|few|TRBJ1-1|TRBD1
TGTGCCAGCAGCGACGGGGACAGGGAAAACACTGAAGCTTTCTTT
CASSDGDRENTEAFF
>TRBV6-5|.|TRBJ2-1|TRBD2
TGTGCCAGCAGTCACCCTAGCGGGACTCACAATGAGCAGTTCTTC
CASSHPSGTHNEQFF
>TRBV29-1|few|TRBJ2-2|.
TGCAGCGTCGACAGTGAGAACACCGGGGAGCTGTTTTTT
CSVDSENTGELFF
>TRBV13|few|TRBJ2-2|TRBD1
TGTGCCAGCAGTAGTTACAGGGGGCTCGGGACCGGGGAGCTGTTTTTT
CASSSYRGLGTGELFF
>TRBV28|few|TRBJ2-1|TRBD1
TGTGCCAGCAGTCCACGGACAGGGAAGCAGTTCTTC
CASSPRTGKQFF
>TRBV4-2|.|TRBJ1-5|TRBD1
TGTGCCAGCAGCCAAGAAAGGGGGACAGTGAATCAGCCCCAGCATTTT
CASSQERGTVNQPQHF
>TRBV19|.|TRBJ2-2|.
TGTGCCAGTAGTATGGGGTACAGGGTGGCCGGGGAGCTGTTTTTT
CASSMGYRVAGELFF
>TRBV7-2|few|TRBJ2-5|TRBD1
TGTGCCAGCAGCCCTAGGTTTAGGGGGCTGGAGACCCAGTACTTC
CASSPRFRGLETQYF
>TRBV10-1|.|TRBJ2-5|TRBD1
TGCGCCAGCAGTGCTTTTTGGGACAGGATCTGGGAGACCCAGTACTTC
CASSAFWDRIWETQYF
>TRBV6-5|.|TRBJ2-3|.
TGTGCCAGCAGCTACACCACTGGCAGCACAGATACGCAGTATTTT
CASSYTTGSTDTQYF
>TRBV5-4|.|TRBJ1-3|TRBD1
TGTGCCAGCAGCGAGGGGACAGGGCCAGGAAACACCATATATTTT
CASSEGTGPGNTIYF
>TRBV6-1|.|TRBJ2-3|.
TGTGCCAGCAGTGAATTTATCTGGGGGCTTGGAGATACGCAGTATTTT
CASSEFIWGLGDTQYF
>TRBV30|.|TRBJ2-5|.
TGTGCCTGGAGTGTTGGCCCGACTGGGCAAGAGACCCAGTACTTC
CAWSVGPTGQETQYF
>TRBV19|.|TRBJ2-2|.
TGTGCCAGTAGTGCAAGGGTAGTAGTCACCGGGGAGCTGTTTTTT
CASSARVVVTGELFF
>TRBV10-3|few|TRBJ2-7|TRBD1
TGTGCCATCAGTGATCGGGACAGGGTCCAGGACGAGCAGTACTTC
CAISDRDRVQDEQYF
>TRBV7-8|.|TRBJ1-2|.
TGTGCCAGCAGCTTAGCAGGTCCCGGGGGTAGGAGTGATGGCTACACCTTC
CASSLAGPGGRSDGYTF
>TRBV5-1|.|TRBJ2-7|.
TGCGCCAGCAGCTTGGCGCAGGGGGGCGAGCAGTACTTC
CASSLAQGGEQYF
>TRBV7-8|.|TRBJ1-1|.
TGTGCCAGCAGCTTAGATGGCAGTCAAGCTTTCTTT
CASSLDGSQAFF
>TRBV7-6|.|TRBJ2-2|.
TGTGCCAGCAGCTTAGGAGGTGGAACCGGGGAGCTGTTTTTT
CASSLGGGTGELFF
>TRBV5-1|.|TRBJ2-1|.
TGCGCCAGCAGCTTGGGGATGGGCTCCTACAATGAGCAGTTCTTC
CASSLGMGSYNEQFF
>TRBV5-1|.|TRBJ1-1|TRBD1
TGCGCCAGCAGCCATGACAGGGGTTTGACTGAAGCTTTCTTT
CASSHDRGLTEAFF
>TRBV7-2|.|TRBJ2-3|TRBD1
TGTGCCAGCAGCGCTTGGGACAGGGCACTCACAGATACGCAGTATTTT
CASSAWDRALTDTQYF
>TRBV7-8|.|TRBJ1-1|.
TGTGCCAGCACCAGGGGTGAAAACACTGAAGCTTTCTTT
CASTRGENTEAFF
>TRBV27|.|TRBJ2-1|TRBD2
TGTGCCAGCAGTCCGGAACTAGCGGAGGCCTACAATGAGCAGTTCTTC
CASSPELAEAYNEQFF
>TRBV6-6|.|TRBJ1-1|.
TGTGCCAGCACCCGAGGGGCGTTCCGGGGCACTGAAGCTTTCTTT
CASTRGAFRGTEAFF
>TRBV5-6|once|TRBJ2-1|.
TGTGCCAGCAGCTTGGACGTTAGTGAGCAGTTCTTC
CASSLDVSEQFF
>TRBV28|few|TRBJ2-3|TRBD1
TGTGCCAGCAGTTCCACAGGGGGATGGGGCACAGATACGCAGTATTTT
CASSSTGGWGTDTQYF
>TRBV28|.|TRBJ2-2|.
TGTGCCAGCACTAGGGGGAGTGGTACCGGGGAGCTGTTTTTT
CASTRGSGTGELFF
>TRBV19|.|TRBJ2-3|.
TGTGCCAGTAGTATATCCGGGCAGGGCGGAGATACGCAGTATTTT
CASSISGQGGDTQYF
>TRBV5-6|.|TRBJ2-2|TRBD1
TGTGCCAGCAGCTTGAGCTCAGGGGGCAACGGGGAGCTGTTTTTT
CASSLSSGGNGELFF
>TRBV5-1|.|TRBJ2-1|TRBD2
TGCGCCAGCAGCCCGCGGACTAGCGGGGGGAGTGAGCAGTTCTTC
CASSPRTSGGSEQFF
>TRBV4-1|.|TRBJ1-4|.
TGCGCCAGCAGCCAAAAGGGGGAGGGGACTAATGAAAAACTGTTTTTT
CASSQKGEGTNEKLFF
>TRBV7-6|.|TRBJ2-1|TRBD2
TGTGCCAGCAGCTTAACCCCGGGACTAGCGGAAACGCAGTTCTTC
CASSLTPGLAETQFF
>TRBV28|.|TRBJ2-7|TRBD2
TGTGCCAGCAGCGAGCGGGGCATAGGCTCCTACGAGCAGTACTTC
CASSERGIGSYEQYF
>TRBV27|.|TRBJ1-1|.
TGTGCCAGCAGTTTAGGGTGGAACACTGAAGCTTTCTTT
CASSLGWNTEAFF
>TRBV5-4|.|TRBJ2-5|TRBD1
TGTGCCAGCAGCGCCGGACAGGGGGAGACCCAGTACTTC
CASSAGQGETQYF
>TRBV2|.|TRBJ2-5|TRBD1
TGTGCCAGCAAGAGGACAGGGGGCGAGGGGACCCAGTACTTC
CASKRTGGEGTQYF
>TRBV13|.|TRBJ2-2|.
TGTGCCAGCAGCTTCAACCCGGGACATCCCGGGGAGCTGTTTTTT
CASSFNPGHPGELFF
>TRBV4-1|.|TRBJ2-1|.
TGCGCCAGCGGTTTCTCTAGCGCCCACAATGAGCAGTTCTTC
CASGFSSAHNEQFF
>TRBV6-5|.|TRBJ1-2|TRBD1
TGTGCCAGCAGTCGACAGGGATCAAACTATGGCTACACCTTC
CASSRQGSNYGYTF
>TRBV9|.|TRBJ1-1|TRBD1
TGTGCCAGCAGCCCCCAGGGACAGGGGATGAACACTGAAGCTTTCTTT
CASSPQGQGMNTEAFF
>TRBV5-1|.|TRBJ2-5|TRBD1
TGCGCCAGCAGCTTGGCGACAGGGTGGGGAGAGACCCAGTACTTC
CASSLATGWGETQYF
>TRBV4-2|few|TRBJ1-4|TRBD1
TGTGCCAGCAGCCAAGGGGGGGGACAGGGTGCAAAACTGTTTTTT
CASSQGGGQGAKLFF